This passage covers 20 T cell receptor beta chains from one sample sequenced in a study of post-analysis software for immune sequencing data. Study-wide results and limits: Comparison of patients with controls showed 4 to 6 TRBV segments more frequent in patients, TRBV5-6, TRBV5-1 and TRBV20-1 among them.

cDNA libraries for TCR beta contained unique molecular identifiers. TCRdb redid the calling of the PCR reads with MiXCR, one entry per CDR3 protein. The table lists about 200,000 distinct CDR3 sequences, over 25% of them singletons. For these receptors, no antigen is known. What was sequenced was blood. These receptor sequences come from a girl aged 2 to 17 with multiple sclerosis.

The table lists this clonotype with many counts. The V and J genes are TRBV11-2 and TRBJ2-1; no clear D gene. Germline values: CDR1 SGHAT, CDR2 FQNNGV. V dropped 4 bases and J dropped 0 bases, with 7 bases sitting between them. There are 14 residues in the CDR3. The CDR3 protein is CASSSHSSYNEQFF. CDR3 DNA: TGTGCCAGCAGCTCCCATAGCTCCTACAATGAGCAGTTCTTC. The full variable domain, rest sourced from reference TRBV11-2 and TRBJ2-1, is EAGVAQSPRYKIIEKRQSVAFWCNPISGHATLYWYQQILGQGPKLLIQFQNNGVVDDSQLPKDRFSAERLKGVDSTLKIQPAKLEDSAVYLCASSSHSSYNEQFFGPGTRLTVL.

The V gene is TRBV28, the J gene TRBJ1-2; D not resolved. Germline V gene sequence: CDR1 MDHEN, CDR2 SYDVKM. The CDR3 totals 12 residues. Trimming pared 2 bases from V and 8 bases from J, leaving 9 bases between. The CDR3 is CASSLTGSGYTF. The CDR3 DNA reads as TGTGCCAGCAGTTTAACCGGGTCCGGCTACACCTTC.

In its sample, this clonotype was seen many times. This chain joins TRBV29-1 and TRBJ2-1; 9 bases fit TRBD2. This CDR3 has 17 residues. V shed 6 bases and J 8 bases; nucleotides not matched to a gene: 20. Germline V lookup: CDR1 SQVTM, CDR2 ANQGSEA. CDR3 DNA: TGCAGCGTGCAATACCGCCCGGGCGGGAGGGCCTCCTATGAGCAGTTCTTC. Protein sequence: CSVQYRPGGRASYEQFF.

The genes are TRBV5-6 and TRBJ1-1; tentative D call: TRBD1 (6 bases). The CDR3 totals 16 residues. Germline V gene data show CDR1 as SGHDT and CDR2 as YYEEEE. Trimming took 4 bases from V and 5 from J, leaving 21 bases between them. The CDR3 here is CASSDALEGGWTEAFF. The CDR3 nucleotides are TGTGCCAGCAGCGACGCCCTTGAGGGGGGGTGGACTGAAGCTTTCTTT.

This clonotype appeared many times. A much larger clone differs from this one at a single base, so this may be a read error. The chain links TRBV20-1 to TRBJ2-7; 7 bases map to TRBD1. The junction had 9 bases not matched to a gene; V was cut back by 3 bases and J by 4 bases. The CDR3 contains 14 residues. The germline gives CDR1 DFQATT, CDR2 SNEGSKA (reference sequence). This chain's CDR3 is CSASKLQGWYEQYF. CDR3 DNA sequence: TGCAGTGCTAGTAAGCTACAGGGGTGGTACGAGCAGTACTTC.

This clonotype was recorded many times. The chain links TRBV5-1 to TRBJ2-7; the D gene is possibly TRBD1 (6 bases). Germline loops: CDR1 SGHRS, CDR2 YFSETQ. This CDR3 has 15 residues. V was pared by 2 bases and J by 2 bases, with 14 bases between. The CDR3 spells CASSFTGSNAYEQYF. As DNA, the CDR3 is TGCGCCAGCAGCTTTACAGGGAGTAACGCCTACGAGCAGTACTTC. The complete variable domain, with remaining parts taken from reference TRBV5-1 and TRBJ2-7, reads KAGVTQTPRYLIKTRGQQVTLSCSPISGHRSVSWYQQTPGQGLQFLFEYFSETQRNKGNFPGRFSGRQFSNSRSEMNVSTLELGDSALYLCASSFTGSNAYEQYFGPGTRLTVT.

The chain joins TRBV7-3 to TRBJ1-6; a weak D match, TRBD1 (5 bases). Germline V gene sequence: CDR1 SGHTA, CDR2 FQGTGA. V lost 2 bases, J lost 7 bases, and 18 bases lay in between. The CDR3 totals 17 residues. CDR3 residues: CASSLGTPGRKNSPLHF. DNA for the CDR3: TGTGCCAGCAGCTTAGGGACCCCGGGACGCAAGAATTCACCCCTCCACTTT.

This clonotype was detected ten times or more. The rearrangement uses TRBV29-1 and TRBJ1-2; 8 nucleotides align to TRBD1. The germline V gene encodes CDR1 SQVTM and CDR2 ANQGSEA. The V and J ends lost 8 bases and 4 bases, in that order; junction bases with no gene match: 9. The CDR3 spans 13 residues. CDR3 bases: TGCAGCATTACCACAGGGGGTCGCTATGGCTACACCTTC. This encodes CSITTGGRYGYTF.

This clonotype was detected only a few times. The chain uses TRBV11-2 and TRBJ2-1, with 7 bases lining up with TRBD1. Losses at the gene ends were 5 bases for V and 1 base for J; bases not matched to a gene: 5. The CDR3 is 15 amino acids. From germline, CDR1 is SGHAT and CDR2 FQNNGV. The CDR3: CASSQGTESYNEQFF. The CDR3 DNA reads TGTGCCAGCAGCCAAGGGACAGAGTCCTACAATGAGCAGTTCTTC.

This clonotype was seen a few times. V usage is TRBV7-6 and J usage is TRBJ1-6; TRBD1 is a possible D gene (5 bases). V was cut by 2 bases and J by 7 bases, with 21 bases left in between. Germline V lookup: CDR1 SGHVS, CDR2 FNYEAQ. The length of the CDR3 is 18 residues. In nucleotides, the CDR3 is TGTGCCAGCAGCTTAAGCGGGGCCGGCAGGGATATCAATTCACCCCTCCACTTT. Its translation is CASSLSGAGRDINSPLHF.

Ten or more counts support this clonotype. The genes are TRBV20-1 and TRBJ2-1; no firm D call. V lost 1 base and J lost 2, with 12 bases in between. The CDR3 is 15 amino acids. Germline V CDR1 and CDR2: DFQATT, SNEGSKA (reference sequence). CDR3 amino acids: CSARGHPRAYNEQFF. The CDR3 DNA follows: TGCAGTGCTAGAGGACATCCACGGGCCTACAATGAGCAGTTCTTC.

At least ten counts were recorded for this clonotype. This rearrangement joins TRBV29-1 to TRBJ2-7, with 7 nucleotides matching TRBD2. The V segment lost 4 bases and the J segment 4 bases; nucleotides outside the gene matches: 10. The V gene's germline CDR1 is SQVTM and CDR2 ANQGSEA. The CDR3 covers 14 residues. The CDR3 is CSVVLASGKYEQYF. In DNA form, the CDR3 reads TGCAGCGTTGTGTTGGCTAGCGGTAAATACGAGCAGTACTTC.

This clonotype was detected many times. V and J are TRBV29-1 and TRBJ2-1, with 7 bases aligning to TRBD1. Trimming at V came to 5 bases and at J to 8 bases, leaving 15 bases not matched to a gene. Germline CDR1 reads SQVTM; CDR2 reads ANQGSEA. This CDR3 is built from 15 residues. This chain's CDR3 is CSVSPRQGVSDEQFF. The CDR3 nucleotides read TGCAGCGTTAGTCCTCGACAGGGAGTTAGCGATGAGCAGTTCTTC.

The chain couples TRBV5-1 to TRBJ2-1, with 9 bases lining up with TRBD2. The germline V gene encodes CDR1 SGHRS and CDR2 YFSETQ. J gave up 6 bases and V 4 bases, and 11 bases lay outside the gene matches. This CDR3 spans 16 amino acids. The CDR3, as DNA: TGCGCCAGCAGCCTAACTAGCGGGCAGTCGATCAATGAGCAGTTCTTC. It encodes CASSLTSGQSINEQFF.

Many counts were recorded for this clonotype. The chain is built from TRBV29-1 and TRBJ1-1, with no clear D. V gave up 4 bases and J gave up 6 bases, with 6 bases separating them. The CDR3 consists of 10 residues. Germline V gene data show CDR1 as SQVTM and CDR2 as ANQGSEA. In DNA, the CDR3 is TGCAGCGTTGCTGGACCTGAAGCTTTCTTT. Translating gives CSVAGPEAFF.

V is TRBV28 and J is TRBJ2-2; D is unclear. This CDR3 spans 12 amino acids. CDR1 and CDR2 from the germline V gene are MDHEN and SYDVKM. Trimming left V 10 bases short and J 1 base short, with 7 bases between. CDR3 loop: CATDKNTGELFF. The CDR3 DNA sequence: TGTGCCACCGATAAGAACACCGGGGAGCTGTTTTTT. Combining the CDR3 with reference TRBV28 and TRBJ2-2 gives the whole variable domain DVKVTQSSRYLVKRTGEKVFLECVQDMDHENMFWYRQDPGLGLRLIYFSYDVKMKEKGDIPEGYSVSREKKERFSLILESASTNQTSMYLCATDKNTGELFFGEGSRLTVL.

With regard to this clonotype: A much larger clonotype is one base distant, so this may be a read error. The V call is TRBV7-9, the J call TRBJ2-5; D may be TRBD1 (5 bases). The CDR3 covers 13 residues. Germline lookup yields CDR1 SEHNR and CDR2 FQNEAQ (reference sequence). CDR3 protein: CASSLATVETRYF. CDR3 sequence (DNA): TGTGCCAGCAGCTTGGCGACAGTAGAGACCCGGTACTTC.

CDR3 residues: CSAREGSTGELFF. CDR3 sequence (DNA): TGCAGTGCTAGAGAAGGATCTACCGGGGAGCTGTTTTTT. The V gene is TRBV20-1, the J gene TRBJ2-2, with D unclear. V gave up 0 bases and J gave up 5 bases, with 7 bases separating them. CDR1 is DFQATT, CDR2 SNEGSKA, per germline (reference sequence). The CDR3 is made up of 13 amino acids.

On this clonotype: A much larger clone sits a single nucleotide away, making a read error possible. The genes are TRBV6-1 and TRBJ2-4; a possible D gene is TRBD2 (7 bases). The germline gives CDR1 MNHNS, CDR2 SASEGT. The CDR3 consists of 18 residues. Trimming left V 6 bases short and J 10 bases short, with 31 bases between. The CDR3 reads CASSPPPGLTGGTVIQYF. Here the CDR3 DNA reads TGTGCCAGCAGCCCCCCCCCGGGACTAACGGGGGGCACGGTGATTCAGTACTTC.

This clonotype was counted at least ten times. At one end the junction does not follow the germline gene, possibly because of a read error. The rearrangement joins TRBV5-1 to TRBJ2-5, with TRBD1 identical over 7 bases. The germline V gene encodes CDR1 SGHRS and CDR2 YFSETQ. The CDR3 spans 14 residues. The CDR3: CASSEQGQQETQYF. As DNA, the CDR3 is TGTGCCAGCAGTGAGCAGGGACAGCAAGAGACCCAGTACTTC.